This T cell receptor (beta chain) appears in the sequencing data of a study of vaccination and CD4 T cells after COVID-19. About the study: Six men and four women formed the convalescents, two being Hispanic. Median draw time for post-COVID samples was roughly 96 days post-diagnosis (range 35 to 161).

The treatment: approximately 11-day PBMC culture with coronavirus spike peptide pools or control peptides (ViraFEST assay). Gathering of the CD4+ T cells, from the unexposed donor, took place before the COVID-19 pandemic (2011-2018). Expanded clonotypes were found by TCR sequencing after peptide-pool stimulation (ViraFEST). Days 3 and 7 saw half the medium swapped for fresh IL-2 medium. The CDR3 extends over 16 amino acids. V shed 4 bases and J 8 bases; nucleotides not matched to a gene: 11. Germline-derived CDR1 and CDR2 are KGHDR and SFDVKD. Comment on this clonotype: Its antigen is currently unknown.

The Oncomine TCR Beta short-read assay sequenced DNA from cultured CD4+ T cells. One entry per CDR3 protein, called by TCRdb with MiXCR from the PCR reads. This table has some 8,000 distinct CDR3 sequences, 40% to 60% appearing once. The TCR was taken from a human donor in good health. Sequencing was done on a sample of CD4+ T cells from blood, cultured in vitro. The chain couples TRBV24-1 to TRBJ2-1; 9 positions match TRBD2. DNA of the CDR3: TGTGCCACCAGTGACCCGCTAGCGGGACCTAGGGATGAGCAGTTCTTC. Translated, it gives CATSDPLAGPRDEQFF.